This T cell receptor (beta chain) is drawn from a study of T cells in pancreatic ductal adenocarcinoma. Per germline, CDR1 SGHRS and CDR2 YFSETQ. This CDR3 has 15 residues. V lost 4 bases and J lost 0; bases outside the gene matches: 4. The method was immunoSEQ multiplex PCR; TCRdb's version includes in-frame clones alone and lacks a portion of them. The sample lists over 85,000 clones, 90% to 95% occurring once. Surgery without prior neoadjuvant therapy was the treatment of the selected pancreatic ductal adenocarcinoma patients. This chain joins TRBV5-1 and TRBJ2-1; 7 bases are a match to TRBD2. Source material: PBMCs. The sequence was collected from a human donor with pancreatic ductal adenocarcinoma. The CDR3 region is CASSRGGSSYNEQFF. CDR3 in DNA: TGCGCCAGCAGCCGAGGCGGGAGCTCCTACAATGAGCAGTTCTTC.